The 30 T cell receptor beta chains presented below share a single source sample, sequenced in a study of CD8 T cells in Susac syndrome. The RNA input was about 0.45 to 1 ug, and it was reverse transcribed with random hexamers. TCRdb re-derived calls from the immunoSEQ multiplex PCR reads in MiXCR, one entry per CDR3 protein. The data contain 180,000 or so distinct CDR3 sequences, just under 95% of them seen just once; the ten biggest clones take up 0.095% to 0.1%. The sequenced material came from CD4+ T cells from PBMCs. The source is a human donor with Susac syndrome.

The CDR3 spells CASSPGFTQETQYF. CDR3 nucleotides: TGTGCCAGCTCACCCGGGTTTACCCAAGAGACCCAGTACTTC. This chain joins TRBV18 and TRBJ2-5; D is unresolved. The ends were cut back, 3 bases at V and 1 base at J, with 9 bases in the middle. The germline V gene encodes CDR1 KGHSH and CDR2 LQKENI. This CDR3 has 14 residues.

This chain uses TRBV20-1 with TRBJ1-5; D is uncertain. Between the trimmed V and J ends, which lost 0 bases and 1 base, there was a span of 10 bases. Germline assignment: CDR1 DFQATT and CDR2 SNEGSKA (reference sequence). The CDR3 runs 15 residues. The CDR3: CSARDPGASNQPQHF. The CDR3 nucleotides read TGCAGTGCTAGAGATCCGGGAGCGAGCAATCAGCCCCAGCATTTT.

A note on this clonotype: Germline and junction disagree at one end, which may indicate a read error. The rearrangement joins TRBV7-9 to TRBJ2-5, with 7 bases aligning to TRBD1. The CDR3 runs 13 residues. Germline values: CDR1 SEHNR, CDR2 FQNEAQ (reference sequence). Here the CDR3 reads CASRGDRQGTQYF. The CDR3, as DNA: TGTGCCAGCAGGGGGGACAGACAAGGGACCCAGTACTTC.

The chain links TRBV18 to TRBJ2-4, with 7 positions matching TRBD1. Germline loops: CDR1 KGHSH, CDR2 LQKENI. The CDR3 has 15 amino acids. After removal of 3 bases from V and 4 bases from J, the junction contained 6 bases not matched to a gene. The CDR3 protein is CASSPFGTAKNIQYF. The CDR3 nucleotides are TGTGCCAGCTCACCGTTTGGGACAGCTAAAAACATTCAGTACTTC.

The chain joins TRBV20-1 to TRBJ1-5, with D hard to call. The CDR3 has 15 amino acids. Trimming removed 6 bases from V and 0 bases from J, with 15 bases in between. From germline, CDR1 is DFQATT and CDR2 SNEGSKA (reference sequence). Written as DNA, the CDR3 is TGCAGTGCCGGTACCGGGGATTATAGCAATCAGCCCCAGCATTTT. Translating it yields CSAGTGDYSNQPQHF.

CDR3 in amino acids: CATSSDSYSGNTIYF. The CDR3 bases are TGTGCCACCAGCAGTGACAGCTACTCTGGAAACACCATATATTTT. The chain joins TRBV15 to TRBJ1-3, with a possible D match to TRBD1 (5 bases). This CDR3 region has 15 residues. Germline CDR1 reads LNHNV; CDR2 reads YYDKDF (reference sequence). Trimming cost V 3 bases and J 0 bases, with 9 bases left between them.

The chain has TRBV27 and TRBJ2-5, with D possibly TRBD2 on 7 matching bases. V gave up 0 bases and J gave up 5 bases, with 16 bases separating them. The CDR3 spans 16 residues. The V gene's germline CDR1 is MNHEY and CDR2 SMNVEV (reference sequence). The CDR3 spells CASSLSPGAGVETQYF. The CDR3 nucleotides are TGTGCCAGCAGTTTATCGCCGGGGGCGGGAGTGGAGACCCAGTACTTC.

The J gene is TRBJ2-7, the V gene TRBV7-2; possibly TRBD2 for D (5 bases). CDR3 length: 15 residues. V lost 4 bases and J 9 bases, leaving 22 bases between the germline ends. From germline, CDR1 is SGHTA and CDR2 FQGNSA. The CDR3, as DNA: TGTGCCAGCAGCTCTCGGGGATCGAGAAAACCACCGCAGTACTTC. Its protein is CASSSRGSRKPPQYF.

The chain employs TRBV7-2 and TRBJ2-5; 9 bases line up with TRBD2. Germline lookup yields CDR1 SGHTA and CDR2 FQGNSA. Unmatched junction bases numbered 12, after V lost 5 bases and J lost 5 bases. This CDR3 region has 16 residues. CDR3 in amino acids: CASSLSSGGRWETQYF. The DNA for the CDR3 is TGTGCCAGCAGCCTGAGTAGCGGGGGAAGGTGGGAGACCCAGTACTTC.

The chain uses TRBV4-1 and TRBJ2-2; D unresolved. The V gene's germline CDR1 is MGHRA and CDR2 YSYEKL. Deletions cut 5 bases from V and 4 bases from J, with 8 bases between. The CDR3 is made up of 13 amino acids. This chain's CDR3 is CASSSPVTGELFF. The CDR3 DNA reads TGCGCCAGCAGCTCCCCAGTCACCGGGGAGCTGTTTTTT.

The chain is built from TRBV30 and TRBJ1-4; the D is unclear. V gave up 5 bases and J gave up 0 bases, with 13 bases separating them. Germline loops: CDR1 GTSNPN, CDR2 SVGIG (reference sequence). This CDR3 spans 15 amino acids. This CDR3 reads CAWVSGRTTNEKLFF. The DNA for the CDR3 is TGTGCCTGGGTATCAGGACGGACAACTAATGAAAAACTGTTTTTT.

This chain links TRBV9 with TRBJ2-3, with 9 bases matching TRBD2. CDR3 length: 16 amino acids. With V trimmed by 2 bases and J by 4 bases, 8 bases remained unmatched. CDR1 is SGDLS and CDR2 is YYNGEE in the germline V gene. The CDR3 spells CASSVLSGSLADTQYF. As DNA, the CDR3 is TGTGCCAGCAGCGTCCTTAGCGGGAGTTTGGCAGATACGCAGTATTTT. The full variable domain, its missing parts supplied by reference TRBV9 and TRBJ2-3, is DSGVTQTPKHLITATGQRVTLRCSPRSGDLSVYWYQQSLDQGLQFLIQYYNGEERAKGNILERFSAQQFPDLHSELNLSSLELGDSALYFCASSVLSGSLADTQYFGPGTRLTVL.

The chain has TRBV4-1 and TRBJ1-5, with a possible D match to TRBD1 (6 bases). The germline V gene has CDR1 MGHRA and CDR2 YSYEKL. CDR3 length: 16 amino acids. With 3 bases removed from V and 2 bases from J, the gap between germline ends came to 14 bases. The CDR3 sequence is CASSQLTGQRNQPQHF. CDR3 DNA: TGCGCCAGCAGCCAGCTAACTGGACAGCGCAATCAGCCCCAGCATTTT.

In DNA form, the CDR3 reads TGTGCCAGCTCACCAATTGGGTACACCGGGGAGCTGTTTTTT. This encodes CASSPIGYTGELFF. The chain employs TRBV18 and TRBJ2-2; D gene ambiguous. The germline CDR1 and CDR2 sequences are KGHSH and LQKENI. The V end lost 2 bases, the J end lost 3 bases, and 7 bases lay between the germline ends. This CDR3 comprises 14 residues.

In DNA, the CDR3 is TGTGCCACCAAAATCAGGCCATATAGCAATCAGCCCCAGCATTTT. Its protein is CATKIRPYSNQPQHF. The V call is TRBV15, the J call TRBJ1-5, with D uncertain. Germline V gene data show CDR1 as LNHNV and CDR2 as YYDKDF (reference sequence). This CDR3 is built from 15 residues. Trimming shortened V by 7 bases and J by 0 bases, and 13 bases separated the two germline ends.

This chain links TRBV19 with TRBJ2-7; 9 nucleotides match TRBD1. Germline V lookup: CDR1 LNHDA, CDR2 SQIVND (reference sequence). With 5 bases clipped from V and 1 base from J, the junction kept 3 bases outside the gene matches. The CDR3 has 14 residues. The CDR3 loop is CASSATGGSYEQYF. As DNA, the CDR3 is TGTGCCAGTAGTGCGACAGGGGGATCCTACGAGCAGTACTTC.

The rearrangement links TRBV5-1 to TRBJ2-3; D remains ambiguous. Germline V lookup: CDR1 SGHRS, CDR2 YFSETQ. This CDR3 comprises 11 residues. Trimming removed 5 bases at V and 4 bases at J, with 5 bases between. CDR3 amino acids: CASRKADTQYF. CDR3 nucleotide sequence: TGCGCCAGCAGAAAGGCAGATACGCAGTATTTT.

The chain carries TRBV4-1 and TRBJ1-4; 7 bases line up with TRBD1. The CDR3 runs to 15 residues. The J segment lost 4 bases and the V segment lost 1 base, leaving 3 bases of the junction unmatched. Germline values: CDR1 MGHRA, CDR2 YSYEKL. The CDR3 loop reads CASSQGRGRNEKLFF. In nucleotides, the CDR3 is TGCGCCAGCAGCCAAGGAAGGGGGCGTAATGAAAAACTGTTTTTT.

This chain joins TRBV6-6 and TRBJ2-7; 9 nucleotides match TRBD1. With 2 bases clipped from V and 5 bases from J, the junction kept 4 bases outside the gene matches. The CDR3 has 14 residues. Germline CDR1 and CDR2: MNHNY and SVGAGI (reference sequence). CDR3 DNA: TGTGCCAGCAGTTACCCCGGGACAGGGAACGAGCAGTACTTC. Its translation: CASSYPGTGNEQYF.

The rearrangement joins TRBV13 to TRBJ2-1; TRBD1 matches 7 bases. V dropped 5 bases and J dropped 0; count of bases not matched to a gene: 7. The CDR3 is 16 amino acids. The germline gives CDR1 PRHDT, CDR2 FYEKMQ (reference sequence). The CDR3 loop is CASSPTDRSSYNEQFF. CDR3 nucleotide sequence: TGTGCCAGCAGCCCAACGGACAGGAGCTCCTACAATGAGCAGTTCTTC.

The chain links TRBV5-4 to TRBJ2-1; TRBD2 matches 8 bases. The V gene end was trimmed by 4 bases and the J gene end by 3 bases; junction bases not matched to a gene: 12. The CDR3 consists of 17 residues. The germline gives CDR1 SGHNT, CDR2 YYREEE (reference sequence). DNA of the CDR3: TGTGCCAGCAGCCAATGGGGTAGCGGGAACATCTACAATGAGCAGTTCTTC. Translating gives CASSQWGSGNIYNEQFF.

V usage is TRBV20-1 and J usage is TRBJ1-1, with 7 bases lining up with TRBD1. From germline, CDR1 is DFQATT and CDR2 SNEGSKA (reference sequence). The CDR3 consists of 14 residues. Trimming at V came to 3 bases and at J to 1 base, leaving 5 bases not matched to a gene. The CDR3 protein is CSASRGHKNTEAFF. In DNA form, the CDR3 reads TGCAGTGCTAGTAGGGGGCATAAGAACACTGAAGCTTTCTTT.

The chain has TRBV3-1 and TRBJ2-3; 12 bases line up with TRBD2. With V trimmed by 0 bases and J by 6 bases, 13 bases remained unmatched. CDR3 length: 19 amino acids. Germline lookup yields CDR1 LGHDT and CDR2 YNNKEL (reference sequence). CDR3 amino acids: CASSQEGLAGGHEPDTQYF. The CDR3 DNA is TGTGCCAGCAGCCAAGAGGGTCTAGCGGGGGGGCACGAACCCGATACGCAGTATTTT.

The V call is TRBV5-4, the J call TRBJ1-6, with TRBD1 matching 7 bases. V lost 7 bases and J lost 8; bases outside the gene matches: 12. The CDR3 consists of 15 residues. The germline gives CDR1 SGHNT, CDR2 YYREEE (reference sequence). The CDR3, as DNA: TGTGCCAGCTACGAACAGGGGCTGAGGGATTCACCCCTCCACTTT. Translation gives CASYEQGLRDSPLHF. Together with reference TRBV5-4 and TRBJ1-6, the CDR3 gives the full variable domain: ETGVTQSPTHLIKTRGQQVTLRCSSQSGHNTVSWYQQALGQGPQFIFQYYREEENGRGNFPPRFSGLQFPNYSSELNVNALELDDSALYLCASYEQGLRDSPLHFGNGTRLTVT.

The DNA of the CDR3 is TGTGCCAGCAGTCCCCAACGGGATACGCAGTATTTT. Its protein product is CASSPQRDTQYF. The chain uses TRBV28 and TRBJ2-3; D not certain. The CDR3 totals 12 residues. Looked up from germline, CDR1 is MDHEN and CDR2 is SYDVKM. Trimming cost V 5 bases and J 6 bases, with 9 bases left between them.

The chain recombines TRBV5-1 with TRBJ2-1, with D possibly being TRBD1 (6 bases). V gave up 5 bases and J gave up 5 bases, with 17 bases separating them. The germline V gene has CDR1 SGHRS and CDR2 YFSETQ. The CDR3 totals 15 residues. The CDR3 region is CASSYRVSNNNEQFF. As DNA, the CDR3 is TGCGCCAGCAGTTACAGGGTTTCTAACAACAATGAGCAGTTCTTC. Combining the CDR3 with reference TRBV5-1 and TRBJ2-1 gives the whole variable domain KAGVTQTPRYLIKTRGQQVTLSCSPISGHRSVSWYQQTPGQGLQFLFEYFSETQRNKGNFPGRFSGRQFSNSRSEMNVSTLELGDSALYLCASSYRVSNNNEQFFGPGTRLTVL.

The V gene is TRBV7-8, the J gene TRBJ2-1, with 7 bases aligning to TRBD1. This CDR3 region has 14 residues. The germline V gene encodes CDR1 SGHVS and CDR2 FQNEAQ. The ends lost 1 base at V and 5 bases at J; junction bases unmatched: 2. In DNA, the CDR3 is TGTGCCAGCAGCTTAGAGGGACAGCACAATGAGCAGTTCTTC. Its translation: CASSLEGQHNEQFF.

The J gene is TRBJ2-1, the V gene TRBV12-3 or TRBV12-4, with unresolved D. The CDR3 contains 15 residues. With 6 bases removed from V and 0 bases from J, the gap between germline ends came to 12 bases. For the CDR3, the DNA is TGTGCCAGCAGGGTAGGAGAGAGCTCCTACAATGAGCAGTTCTTC. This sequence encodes CASRVGESSYNEQFF.

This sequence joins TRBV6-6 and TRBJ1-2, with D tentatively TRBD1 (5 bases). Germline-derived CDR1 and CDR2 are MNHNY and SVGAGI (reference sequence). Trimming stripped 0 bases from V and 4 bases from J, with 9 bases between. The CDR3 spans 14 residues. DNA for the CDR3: TGTGCCAGCAGTTACTCGGGACGGACCTATGGCTACACCTTC. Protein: CASSYSGRTYGYTF.

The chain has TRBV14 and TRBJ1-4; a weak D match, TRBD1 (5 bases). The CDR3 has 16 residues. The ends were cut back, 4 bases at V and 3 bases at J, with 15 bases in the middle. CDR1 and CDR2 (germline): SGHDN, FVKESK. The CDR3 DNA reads TGTGCCAGCAGCCGCTTTGGGGGTCGGGCTAATGAAAAACTGTTTTTT. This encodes CASSRFGGRANEKLFF.